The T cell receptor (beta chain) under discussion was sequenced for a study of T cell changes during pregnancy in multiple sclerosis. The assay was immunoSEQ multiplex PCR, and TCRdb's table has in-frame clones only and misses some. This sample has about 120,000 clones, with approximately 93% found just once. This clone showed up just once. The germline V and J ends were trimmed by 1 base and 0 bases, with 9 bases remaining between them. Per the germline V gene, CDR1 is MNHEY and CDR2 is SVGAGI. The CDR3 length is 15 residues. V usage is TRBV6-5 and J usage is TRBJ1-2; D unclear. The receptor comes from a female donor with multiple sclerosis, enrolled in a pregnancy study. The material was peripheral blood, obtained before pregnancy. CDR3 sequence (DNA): TGTGCCAGCAGTTACTTCGGGAGGGCTAACTATGGCTACACCTTC. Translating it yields CASSYFGRANYGYTF.